These 14 T cell receptor beta chains share one sample of origin, sequenced in a study of T cells in Graves' hyperthyroidism and ophthalmopathy. From RNA transcripts, TCR beta CDR3 regions were amplified. With the HTBI primer set, the TCR CDR3 went through a first round of RT-PCR. Using its own MiXCR run on the multiplex PCR reads, TCRdb lists one record per CDR3 protein. The data hold about 520,000 distinct CDR3 sequences, with around 22% observed a single time. Material for sequencing was blood. The receptors stem from a woman aged 25 to 39 with Graves' ophthalmopathy.

This chain connects TRBV6-5 to TRBJ2-1, with D perhaps TRBD1 (5 bases). V shed 0 bases and J shed 4 bases, with 7 bases lying between them. There are 14 residues in the CDR3. Germline V gives CDR1 MNHEY, CDR2 SVGAGI. This CDR3 is CASSYSTDYNEQFF. The CDR3 coding sequence is TGTGCCAGCAGTTACTCGACAGATTACAATGAGCAGTTCTTC.

This clonotype appeared many times. V is TRBV12-3 or TRBV12-4 and J is TRBJ1-1; tentatively, D is TRBD1 (5 bases). This CDR3 is 13 amino acids long. The germline V and J ends were trimmed by 5 bases and 10 bases, with 17 bases remaining between them. CDR3 in DNA: TGTGCCAGCAGTCCAGCATTTGGAGGGGTAGCTTTCTTT. It yields the protein CASSPAFGGVAFF.

This clonotype came up many times. This sequence joins TRBV11-2 and TRBJ2-5; D might be TRBD1 (6 bases). In germline, CDR1 is SGHAT, CDR2 FQNNGV. There are 14 residues in the CDR3. The V and J ends lost 3 bases and 1 base respectively, with 9 bases between them. DNA of the CDR3: TGTGCCAGCAGCTTGTGGGACACCCAAGAGACCCAGTACTTC. Protein sequence: CASSLWDTQETQYF.

This clonotype showed up many times. The rearrangement links TRBV28 to TRBJ1-1; possibly TRBD1 for D (5 bases). Looked up from germline, CDR1 is MDHEN and CDR2 is SYDVKM. This CDR3 region has 17 residues. Trimming left V 4 bases short and J 1 base short, with 19 bases between. This CDR3 is CASSSLLQGERNTEAFF. DNA of the CDR3: TGTGCCAGCAGTTCCCTCCTCCAGGGTGAGCGGAACACTGAAGCTTTCTTT.

In this sample, this clonotype turned up many times. This chain connects TRBV24-1 to TRBJ2-5; 7 bases map to TRBD1. The CDR3 extends over 15 amino acids. CDR1 and CDR2 from the germline V gene are KGHDR and SFDVKD. Trimming removed 3 bases from V and 1 base from J; junction bases left unmatched: 4. The DNA for the CDR3 is TGTGCCACCAGTGATGATGGACAGGTCCAAGAGACCCAGTACTTC. Translating it yields CATSDDGQVQETQYF.

Ten or more counts support this clonotype. The V call is TRBV3-1, the J call TRBJ2-7; 10 nucleotides align to TRBD2. Germline CDR1 LGHDT, CDR2 YNNKEL (reference sequence). The junction had 4 bases not matched to a gene; V was cut back by 3 bases and J by 2 bases. The CDR3 totals 15 residues. The CDR3 sequence is CASSHLAGAAYEQYF. In DNA, the CDR3 is TGTGCCAGCAGCCACCTAGCGGGGGCCGCCTACGAGCAGTACTTC.

Ten or more counts support this clonotype. The junction departs from germline at one end; a sequencing error may be responsible. The rearrangement links TRBV18 to TRBJ2-7, with 8 bases that match TRBD1. CDR1 and CDR2 from the germline V gene are KGHSH and LQKENI. The CDR3 loop spans 15 amino acids. CDR3 DNA sequence: TGTGCCAGCTCCCCACAGGGGGAGGTAGACTACGAGCAGTACTTC. Protein: CASSPQGEVDYEQYF.

At least ten counts were recorded for this clonotype. The V call is TRBV20-1, the J call TRBJ2-2; 7 bases are a match to TRBD1. V lost 5 bases to trimming and J lost 7 bases; unmatched junction nucleotides: 7. The CDR3 covers 13 residues. The germline CDR1 and CDR2 sequences are DFQATT and SNEGSKA (reference sequence). In DNA form, the CDR3 reads TGCAGTGCTCGACAGGGATGGGACGGGGAGCTGTTTTTT. It codes for CSARQGWDGELFF.

The V gene is TRBV5-1, the J gene TRBJ2-2; 10 nucleotides line up with TRBD1. CDR3 size: 16 residues. V lost 3 bases to trimming and J lost 4 bases; unmatched junction nucleotides: 6. In germline, CDR1 is SGHRS, CDR2 YFSETQ. The CDR3 DNA follows: TGCGCCAGCAGCTCCTCAGGGACAGGGGCCACCGGGGAGCTGTTTTTT. This sequence encodes CASSSSGTGATGELFF.

This clonotype was counted at least ten times. The chain is built from TRBV7-2 and TRBJ2-7; 8 bases map to TRBD2. This CDR3 comprises 14 residues. The V gene's germline CDR1 is SGHTA and CDR2 FQGNSA. Trimming took 5 bases from V and 7 from J; bases not matched to a gene: 10. The CDR3 DNA follows: TGTGCCAGCAGCCCACGGGGGACTAGTAGAGAGCAGTACTTC. Translation: CASSPRGTSREQYF.

In its sample, this clonotype was seen many times. The chain is built from TRBV6-1 and TRBJ1-5, with a weak D call TRBD1 (6 bases). The CDR3 is 16 residues long. Trimming shortened V by 2 bases and J by 3 bases, and 14 bases separated the two germline ends. The V gene's germline CDR1 is MNHNS and CDR2 SASEGT. As DNA, the CDR3 is TGTGCCAGCAGTGAACTCGACAGGTTTGTCAATCAGCCCCAGCATTTT. Amino acid sequence: CASSELDRFVNQPQHF.

Ten or more counts support this clonotype. The chain links TRBV19 to TRBJ1-5, with TRBD1 identical over 7 bases. Germline-derived CDR1 and CDR2 are LNHDA and SQIVND (reference sequence). The junction had 10 bases not matched to a gene; V was cut back by 6 bases and J by 2 bases. The CDR3 covers 16 residues. The CDR3 protein is CASSLKTGVGNQPQHF. As DNA, the CDR3 is TGTGCCAGTAGCCTGAAAACAGGGGTTGGCAATCAGCCCCAGCATTTT.

This sequence joins TRBV28 and TRBJ2-5; D not certain. The length of the CDR3 is 14 residues. Germline V gene lookup returns CDR1 MDHEN and CDR2 SYDVKM. Trimming removed 2 bases at V and 9 bases at J, with 16 bases between. The CDR3 region has the DNA TGTGCCAGCAGTTTACAAGGATCGCCCGAGGCCCAGTACTTC. Protein product: CASSLQGSPEAQYF.

This clonotype was observed a handful of times. This chain connects TRBV18 to TRBJ1-5; D not certain. V lost 3 bases and J lost 7, with 13 bases in between. Germline V gives CDR1 KGHSH, CDR2 LQKENI. The CDR3 covers 14 residues. CDR3: CASSPGTEGQPQHF. DNA of the CDR3: TGTGCCAGCTCACCTGGCACTGAGGGACAGCCCCAGCATTTT.